The 32 T cell receptor beta chains presented below share a single source sample, sequenced in a study of OX40 agonist ivuxolimab in advanced cancers. This table comes from immunoSEQ multiplex PCR, and its TCRdb copy is limited to in-frame clones, with some not included. The table shows 90,000 or so clones, with about 87% occurring only once. Material: CD4+ or CD8+ T cells sorted from blood, obtained in a trial of the OX40 agonist ivuxolimab. The source is an adult with an advanced solid tumor such as melanoma, head and neck, liver or kidney cancer.

V is TRBV19 and J is TRBJ2-7; no clear D gene. V lost 1 base and J lost 4, with 8 bases in between. This CDR3 contains 13 residues. Per germline, CDR1 LNHDA and CDR2 SQIVND (reference sequence). The CDR3 spells CASSIGLHYEQYF. The CDR3 bases are TGTGCCAGTAGTATAGGCTTACATTACGAGCAGTACTTC.

The genes are TRBV27 and TRBJ2-1; the match to TRBD1 covers 7 bases. Germline CDR1 and CDR2: MNHEY and SMNVEV (reference sequence). The junction had 11 bases not matched to a gene; V was cut back by 8 bases and J by 10 bases. CDR3 length equals 13 residues. As DNA, the CDR3 is TGTGCCAGCGGTCGACAGGGTCTGGGCGAGCAGTTCTTC. Amino acids: CASGRQGLGEQFF.

CDR3 sequence (DNA): TGTGCCAGCAGAGGACTAGCGGGAGGGTACAATGAGCAGTTCTTC. Amino acids: CASRGLAGGYNEQFF. The chain has TRBV2 and TRBJ2-1, with 15 bases identical to TRBD2. Trimming at V came to 6 bases and at J to 4 bases, leaving 1 base not matched to a gene. The CDR3 runs to 15 residues. Germline CDR1 reads SNHLY; CDR2 reads FYNNEI.

The chain employs TRBV27 and TRBJ2-2; TRBD2 aligns across 11 bases. V trimming: 5 bases; J trimming: 6 bases; junction bases outside the gene matches: 5. Germline CDR1 and CDR2: MNHEY and SMNVEV (reference sequence). This CDR3 spans 15 amino acids. The CDR3, as DNA: TGTGCCAGCAGTGTACTAGCGGGAGTCGCCGGGGAGCTGTTTTTT. This codes for CASSVLAGVAGELFF.

This chain links TRBV28 with TRBJ1-4; TRBD1 might be the D (5 bases). With 8 bases removed from V and 1 base from J, the gap between germline ends came to 11 bases. The CDR3 has 14 amino acids. The germline V gene has CDR1 MDHEN and CDR2 SYDVKM. The CDR3 coding sequence is TGTGCCAGCTCCGGGGGATTAACTAATGAAAAACTGTTTTTT. Encoded protein: CASSGGLTNEKLFF.

The chain joins TRBV19 to TRBJ2-7; 8 bases agree with TRBD1. The J segment lost 3 bases and the V segment lost 4 bases, leaving 8 bases of the junction unmatched. CDR3 length equals 15 residues. From germline, CDR1 is LNHDA and CDR2 SQIVND (reference sequence). CDR3 DNA sequence: TGTGCCAGTAGTAAGACAGGGGTGGGGATCTACGAGCAGTACTTC. It translates to CASSKTGVGIYEQYF.

The chain links TRBV25-1 to TRBJ2-5; TRBD2 matches at 13 bases. Trimming took 5 bases from V and 1 from J; bases not matched to a gene: 4. The germline V gene encodes CDR1 MGHDK and CDR2 SYGVNS. This CDR3 is 16 amino acids long. The CDR3 sequence: CASSRTSGSTQETQYF. CDR3 sequence (DNA): TGTGCCAGCAGTCGGACTAGCGGGAGTACCCAAGAGACCCAGTACTTC.

This CDR3 reads CASGSFSDRGDWGYTF. As DNA, the CDR3 is TGTGCCAGCGGCAGTTTCTCGGACAGGGGAGATTGGGGCTACACCTTC. The chain combines TRBV28 with TRBJ1-2; 9 nucleotides align to TRBD1. V lost 8 bases to trimming and J lost 8 bases; unmatched junction nucleotides: 18. Germline-derived CDR1 and CDR2 are MDHEN and SYDVKM. This CDR3 has 16 residues.

The genes are TRBV7-2 and TRBJ1-1; no definite D call. V gave up 1 base and J gave up 5 bases, with 11 bases separating them. The germline CDR1 and CDR2 sequences are SGHTA and FQGNSA. CDR3 size: 14 residues. CDR3 nucleotide sequence: TGTGCCAGCAGCTTAGAGGAGGTGGGGACTGAAGCTTTCTTT. Amino acid sequence: CASSLEEVGTEAFF.

The rearrangement links TRBV14 to TRBJ1-2; D uncertain. Germline values: CDR1 SGHDN, CDR2 FVKESK. The CDR3 is 15 amino acids. V was clipped by 0 bases and J by 4 bases, with 12 bases between them. CDR3: CASSQDTRTGYGYTF. CDR3 nucleotides: TGTGCCAGCAGCCAAGATACTAGGACGGGCTATGGCTACACCTTC.

The chain couples TRBV6-6 to TRBJ2-7; D perhaps matches TRBD1 (6 bases). Looked up from germline, CDR1 is MNHNY and CDR2 is SVGAGI (reference sequence). Between the trimmed V and J ends, which lost 8 bases and 2 bases, there was a span of 16 bases. The CDR3 is 14 amino acids. CDR3 in amino acids: CASSPRGSAYEQYF. Written as DNA, the CDR3 is TGTGCCAGCTCACCCAGGGGCAGCGCCTACGAGCAGTACTTC.

This rearrangement joins TRBV29-1 to TRBJ2-2, with TRBD2 identical over 13 bases. The CDR3 spans 15 residues. Unmatched junction bases numbered 8, after V lost 6 bases and J lost 7 bases. The germline CDR1 and CDR2 sequences are SQVTM and ANQGSEA. CDR3: CSVRELAGGIGELFF. The CDR3 coding sequence is TGCAGCGTCAGGGAACTAGCGGGAGGGATCGGGGAGCTGTTTTTT.

For the CDR3, the DNA is TGTGCCAGCTCACCGACGGGATACACAGATACGCAGTATTTT. It translates to CASSPTGYTDTQYF. J is TRBJ2-3 and V is TRBV18, with D possibly TRBD2 on 5 matching bases. Germline CDR1 and CDR2: KGHSH and LQKENI. Trimming pared 3 bases from V and 2 bases from J, leaving 9 bases between. The CDR3 consists of 14 residues.

The V and J genes are TRBV9 and TRBJ2-7; 7 nucleotides align to TRBD1. There are 14 residues in the CDR3. Germline assignment: CDR1 SGDLS and CDR2 YYNGEE. Germline trimming cut 4 bases from V and 3 bases from J; bases unmatched to any gene: 7. The CDR3 DNA follows: TGTGCCAGCAGCCCTGGACAGGACGTCTACGAGCAGTACTTC. It yields the protein CASSPGQDVYEQYF.

The CDR3 here is CAIGQGVVAGELFF. In DNA, the CDR3 is TGTGCCATCGGACAGGGGGTTGTCGCCGGGGAGCTGTTTTTT. V usage is TRBV6-5 and J usage is TRBJ2-2, with 10 bases aligning to TRBD1. Germline V lookup: CDR1 MNHEY, CDR2 SVGAGI. The CDR3 is 14 amino acids. Trimming took 10 bases from V and 6 from J; bases not matched to a gene: 8.

The V and J genes are TRBV27 and TRBJ1-5; TRBD1 might be the D (5 bases). The germline gives CDR1 MNHEY, CDR2 SMNVEV (reference sequence). Trimming cost V 4 bases and J 3 bases, with 10 bases left between them. The length of the CDR3 is 14 residues. In DNA, the CDR3 is TGTGCCAGCAGTTCACGGACATACAATCAGCCCCAGCATTTT. Residues: CASSSRTYNQPQHF.

In this sample, this clone turned up once. This chain links TRBV28 with TRBJ2-1; D not resolved. The CDR3 sequence is 10 residues long. Trimming shortened V by 2 bases and J by 10 bases, and 3 bases separated the two germline ends. Germline V gene lookup returns CDR1 MDHEN and CDR2 SYDVKM. CDR3 loop: CASSLVEQFF. CDR3 sequence (DNA): TGTGCCAGCAGTTTAGTCGAGCAGTTCTTC.

V gene TRBV2 combines with J gene TRBJ2-5; 9 bases align to TRBD1. Germline V lookup: CDR1 SNHLY, CDR2 FYNNEI. CDR3 length: 16 residues. J was trimmed by 4 bases and V by 3 bases; bases with no gene match: 9. The CDR3: CASSDQTGGSGETQYF. The CDR3 nucleotides are TGTGCCAGCAGTGACCAAACAGGGGGCTCAGGAGAGACCCAGTACTTC. Full variable domain (remainder filled in from reference TRBV2 and TRBJ2-5): EPEVTQTPSHQVTQMGQEVILRCVPISNHLYFYWYRQILGQKVEFLVSFYNNEISEKSEIFDDQFSVERPDGSNFTLKIRSTKLEDSAMYFCASSDQTGGSGETQYFGPGTRLLVL.

This clone has a single count. The chain recombines TRBV29-1 with TRBJ2-5; 8 nucleotides line up with TRBD2. This CDR3 has 13 amino acids. The trim removed 4 bases at V and 7 bases at J, leaving 8 bases unmatched. Germline values: CDR1 SQVTM, CDR2 ANQGSEA. For the CDR3, the DNA is TGCAGCGTTGGGGTAGCGGGAACTGGGACCCAGTACTTC. Protein: CSVGVAGTGTQYF. The variable domain in full, completed from reference TRBV29-1 and TRBJ2-5, reads SAVISQKPSRDICQRGTSLTIQCQVDSQVTMMFWYRQQPGQSLTLIATANQGSEATYESGFVIDKFPISRPNLTFSTLTVSNMSPEDSSIYLCSVGVAGTGTQYFGPGTRLLVL.

The gene calls are TRBV28 and TRBJ1-1; D possibly corresponds to TRBD1 (6 bases). CDR1 MDHEN and CDR2 SYDVKM come from the germline V gene. The V end lost 6 bases, the J end lost 5 bases, and 16 bases lay between the germline ends. The CDR3 consists of 14 residues. CDR3 in DNA: TGTGCCAGCAGGACACAGGGTTGGGGAACTGAAGCTTTCTTT. Amino acids: CASRTQGWGTEAFF.

The rearrangement joins TRBV7-9 to TRBJ2-1; 8 bases match TRBD2. The CDR3 is made up of 15 amino acids. V was pared by 1 base and J by 5 bases, with 4 bases of the junction left unmatched. Germline values: CDR1 SEHNR, CDR2 FQNEAQ (reference sequence). The DNA for the CDR3 is TGTGCCAGCAGCTTAGAGCGGGAGCTCAACAATGAGCAGTTCTTC. This encodes CASSLERELNNEQFF.

The chain joins TRBV5-1 to TRBJ2-2; D is undetermined. Between the trimmed V and J ends, which lost 4 bases and 2 bases, there was a span of 15 bases. This CDR3 region has 16 residues. Germline CDR1 SGHRS, CDR2 YFSETQ. The CDR3 protein is CASSTDGRINTGELFF. For the CDR3, the DNA is TGCGCCAGCAGCACTGACGGACGGATAAACACCGGGGAGCTGTTTTTT.

As concerns this clone: The junction differs from germline at one of its ends, possibly a read error. The gene calls are TRBV28 and TRBJ1-4; 9 bases are a match to TRBD1. Germline-derived CDR1 and CDR2 are MDHEN and SYDVKM. The CDR3 is 15 amino acids. The CDR3 reads CASRLSTGGVEKLFF. The CDR3, as DNA: TGTGCCAGCAGATTATCGACAGGGGGGGTTGAAAAACTGTTTTTT.

This clone was observed a single time. The CDR3 protein is CASIREAFF. As DNA, the CDR3 is TGTGCCAGCATAAGGGAAGCTTTCTTT. The chain employs TRBV28 and TRBJ1-1; D is unresolved. Germline values: CDR1 MDHEN, CDR2 SYDVKM. V was cut by 7 bases and J by 8 bases, with 5 bases left in between. The CDR3 is 9 amino acids.

The chain recombines TRBV6-5 with TRBJ2-7, with D maybe TRBD2 (6 bases). The CDR3 spans 13 residues. With 5 bases removed from V and 4 bases from J, the gap between germline ends came to 12 bases. CDR1 and CDR2 (germline): MNHEY, SVGAGI. Here the CDR3 DNA reads TGTGCCAGCAGTGATCCGGCGGGATACGAGCAGTACTTC. Its translation: CASSDPAGYEQYF.

Comment on this clone: The same CDR3 arises from other DNA sequences in this sample as well. The rearrangement joins TRBV29-1 to TRBJ2-3; perhaps TRBD2 as D (7 bases). CDR1 is SQVTM and CDR2 is ANQGSEA in the germline V gene. The CDR3 is 13 residues long. The V end was cut by 3 bases, the J end by 7 bases, with 14 bases between. The CDR3 loop is CSVEGGAGYTQYF. The CDR3 DNA reads as TGCAGCGTTGAGGGGGGGGCGGGTTATACGCAGTATTTT.

This sequence joins TRBV2 and TRBJ2-5; 10 bases align to TRBD1. Germline V lookup: CDR1 SNHLY, CDR2 FYNNEI. This CDR3 contains 15 residues. The V and J ends lost 6 bases and 1 base, in that order; junction bases with no gene match: 5. CDR3 loop: CASRKGQGRQETQYF. In DNA form, the CDR3 reads TGTGCCAGCAGGAAGGGACAGGGGCGCCAAGAGACCCAGTACTTC.

The rearrangement links TRBV7-9 to TRBJ2-5, with 8 nucleotides matching TRBD2. Germline CDR1 is SEHNR and CDR2 is FQNEAQ (reference sequence). This CDR3 is built from 17 residues. V shed 3 bases, J shed 5 bases, and the junction held 14 bases outside the gene matches. This CDR3 reads CASSFVTLERERETQYF. CDR3 sequence (DNA): TGTGCCAGCAGCTTCGTAACTCTAGAGCGGGAGAGGGAGACCCAGTACTTC.

This chain uses TRBV6-6 with TRBJ1-1, with D tentatively TRBD1 (5 bases). The CDR3 is 13 amino acids. V lost 6 bases, J lost 1 base, and 9 bases lay in between. The germline CDR1 and CDR2 sequences are MNHNY and SVGAGI (reference sequence). This chain's CDR3 is CASRDKPNTEAFF. CDR3 in DNA: TGTGCCAGCAGGGACAAACCGAACACTGAAGCTTTCTTT.

This chain joins TRBV28 and TRBJ2-7, with 10 positions matching TRBD1. V was clipped by 8 bases and J by 2 bases; unmatched bases: 9. The CDR3 runs 15 residues. Germline V gene lookup returns CDR1 MDHEN and CDR2 SYDVKM. The CDR3 region has the DNA TGTGCCAGCTTGACCGGGACAGGGGTACCCTACGAGCAGTACTTC. It codes for CASLTGTGVPYEQYF.

The gene calls are TRBV5-6 and TRBJ1-4, with D perhaps TRBD1 (5 bases). Germline V CDR1 and CDR2: SGHDT, YYEEEE. The V end lost 4 bases, the J end lost 3 bases, and 16 bases lay between the germline ends. This CDR3 comprises 16 residues. The CDR3 DNA reads as TGTGCCAGCAGCATGGCGGGGGACGGGGCTAATGAAAAACTGTTTTTT. As protein: CASSMAGDGANEKLFF.

The gene calls are TRBV7-2 and TRBJ1-1; no definite D call. Per germline, CDR1 SGHTA and CDR2 FQGNSA. The CDR3 totals 14 residues. V was trimmed by 2 bases and J by 0 bases, leaving 7 bases between them. The CDR3 protein is CASSLIMMNTEAFF. CDR3 sequence (DNA): TGTGCCAGCAGCTTAATTATGATGAACACTGAAGCTTTCTTT. Combining the CDR3 with reference TRBV7-2 and TRBJ1-1 gives the whole variable domain GAGVSQSPSNKVTEKGKDVELRCDPISGHTALYWYRQSLGQGLEFLIYFQGNSAPDKSGLPSDRFSAERTGGSVSTLTIQRTQQEDSAVYLCASSLIMMNTEAFFGQGTRLTVV.